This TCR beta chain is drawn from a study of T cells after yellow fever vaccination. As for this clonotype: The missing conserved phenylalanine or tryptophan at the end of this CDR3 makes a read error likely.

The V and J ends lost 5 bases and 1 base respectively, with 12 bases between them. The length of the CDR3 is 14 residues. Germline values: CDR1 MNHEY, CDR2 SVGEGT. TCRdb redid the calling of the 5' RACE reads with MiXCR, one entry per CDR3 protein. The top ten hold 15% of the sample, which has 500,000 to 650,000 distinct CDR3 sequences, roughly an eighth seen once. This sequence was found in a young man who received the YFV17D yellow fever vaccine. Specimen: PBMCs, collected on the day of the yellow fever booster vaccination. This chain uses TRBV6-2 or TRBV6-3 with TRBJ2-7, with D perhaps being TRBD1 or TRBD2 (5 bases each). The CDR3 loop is CASSPGRKSYEQYL. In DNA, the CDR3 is TGTGCCAGCAGTCCGGGACGGAAGTCCTACGAGCAGTACCTC.